One and the same sample provided the 20 T cell receptor beta chains below, sequenced in a study of T cell responses to AZD1222 COVID-19 vaccine. This table comes from immunoSEQ multiplex PCR, and its TCRdb copy is limited to in-frame clones, with some not included. The sample holds about 140,000 clones, nearly 95% seen once. The source material was peripheral blood, sampled on day 0 of AZD1222 vaccination. These receptors came from an adult in good health.

V is TRBV6-5 and J is TRBJ2-5; D is ambiguous. The CDR3 loop spans 14 amino acids. V lost 2 bases to trimming and J lost 1 base, with 8 bases between them. Looked up from germline, CDR1 is MNHEY and CDR2 is SVGAGI. Here the CDR3 reads CASSYGPIQETQYF. The CDR3 DNA reads as TGTGCCAGCAGTTACGGCCCCATCCAAGAGACCCAGTACTTC.

The chain is built from TRBV30 and TRBJ2-7; perhaps TRBD1 as D (7 bases). The germline V gene encodes CDR1 GTSNPN and CDR2 SVGIG (reference sequence). CDR3 length: 13 residues. Between the trimmed V and J ends, which lost 2 bases and 7 bases, there was a span of 15 bases. The CDR3 nucleotides read TGTGCCTGGAGTATCCTACAGGGGAGGGAGCAGTACTTC. It specifies CAWSILQGREQYF.

This chain connects TRBV7-2 to TRBJ1-1; D unclear. Germline V gene data show CDR1 as SGHTA and CDR2 as FQGNSA. The V gene lost 2 bases and the J gene lost 4 bases, with 8 bases spanning the gap. CDR3 size: 13 residues. The CDR3 coding sequence is TGTGCCAGCAGCTTATCCGTGGGCACTGAAGCTTTCTTT. It codes for CASSLSVGTEAFF.

J is TRBJ1-3 and V is TRBV10-3; 9 bases line up with TRBD1. Unmatched junction bases numbered 8, after V lost 9 bases and J lost 5 bases. Germline V CDR1 and CDR2: ENHRY, SYGVKD. The CDR3 sequence is 14 residues long. The CDR3, as DNA: TGTGCCATATCCCCAGACAGGGGGAGAAACACCATATATTTT. Protein product: CAISPDRGRNTIYF.

The genes are TRBV24-1 and TRBJ1-2; possibly TRBD1 for D (5 bases). Deletions cut 3 bases from V and 4 bases from J, with 14 bases between. CDR3 length: 15 residues. Germline V CDR1 and CDR2: KGHDR, SFDVKD. CDR3 protein: CATSDLPGPLYGYTF. The CDR3, as DNA: TGTGCCACCAGTGATCTCCCGGGGCCCCTCTATGGCTACACCTTC.

This clone turned up a few times. The rearrangement links TRBV18 to TRBJ1-5; D is undetermined. Trimming stripped 4 bases from V and 3 bases from J, with 7 bases between. This CDR3 has 13 residues. CDR1 and CDR2 (germline): KGHSH, LQKENI. This CDR3 reads CASSRGDNQPQHF. The CDR3 nucleotides read TGTGCCAGCTCACGGGGAGACAATCAGCCCCAGCATTTT.

The chain carries TRBV7-9 and TRBJ2-7; TRBD1 aligns across 11 bases. Germline values: CDR1 SEHNR, CDR2 FQNEAQ (reference sequence). V was pared by 5 bases and J by 5 bases, with 8 bases of the junction left unmatched. The CDR3 spans 15 residues. CDR3 sequence (DNA): TGTGCCAGCAGCGTGGGACAGGGGGTCTTAGACGAGCAGTACTTC. Protein sequence: CASSVGQGVLDEQYF. The whole variable domain, filled in from reference TRBV7-9 and TRBJ2-7, reads DTGVSQNPRHKITKRGQNVTFRCDPISEHNRLYWYRQTLGQGPEFLTYFQNEAQLEKSRLLSDRFSAERPKGSFSTLEIQRTEQGDSAMYLCASSVGQGVLDEQYFGPGTRLTVT.

This chain connects TRBV5-1 to TRBJ2-2; 7 nucleotides line up with TRBD2. With V trimmed by 2 bases and J by 4 bases, 8 bases remained unmatched. The CDR3 extends over 16 amino acids. The V gene's germline CDR1 is SGHRS and CDR2 YFSETQ. In DNA form, the CDR3 reads TGCGCCAGCAGCTTTTCTTTGGCTAGCGGCACCGGGGAGCTGTTTTTT. Its translation is CASSFSLASGTGELFF.

A word on this clone: At one boundary the junction diverges from the germline segment, which might be a read error. V and J are TRBV7-7 and TRBJ2-5; no clear D gene. The germline CDR1 and CDR2 sequences are SSHAT and FNYEAQ (reference sequence). The CDR3 runs to 15 residues. The CDR3 loop is CASRVAALREETQYF. For the CDR3, the DNA is TGTGCTAGCAGAGTTGCGGCCCTCAGAGAAGAGACCCAGTACTTC.

The V and J genes are TRBV30 and TRBJ1-5; D is unresolved. The V gene lost 4 bases and the J gene lost 0 bases, with 10 bases spanning the gap. Per germline, CDR1 GTSNPN and CDR2 SVGIG (reference sequence). CDR3 length equals 14 residues. The chain's CDR3 is CAWNSGISNQPQHF. CDR3 coding DNA: TGTGCCTGGAACAGTGGCATTAGCAATCAGCCCCAGCATTTT.

The chain couples TRBV30 to TRBJ1-1, with D tentatively TRBD1 (5 bases). Trimming left V 8 bases short and J 11 bases short, with 12 bases between. The germline gives CDR1 GTSNPN, CDR2 SVGIG (reference sequence). The CDR3 totals 9 residues. The CDR3 nucleotides are TGTGCCGGAGGCGGGGGTGCTTTCTTT. This translates into CAGGGGAFF.

The gene calls are TRBV5-1 and TRBJ1-2; 10 nucleotides align to TRBD1. V was clipped by 4 bases and J by 1 base; unmatched bases: 4. The CDR3 runs 15 residues. Germline lookup yields CDR1 SGHRS and CDR2 YFSETQ. The CDR3 loop is CASSGTGAVNYGYTF. In DNA, the CDR3 is TGCGCCAGCAGCGGGACAGGGGCCGTTAACTATGGCTACACCTTC.

This clone was recorded a few times. This chain connects TRBV3-1 (or the pseudogene TRBV3-2) to TRBJ2-7; D might be TRBD1 (5 bases). Germline V CDR1 and CDR2: LGHDT, YNNKEL (reference sequence). V shed 2 bases and J shed 2 bases, with 13 bases lying between them. The CDR3 contains 15 residues. CDR3 region: CASSQFHADTYEQYF. CDR3 nucleotide sequence: TGTGCCAGCAGCCAATTTCACGCGGACACCTACGAGCAGTACTTC.

This clone is a singleton in its sample. The rearrangement links TRBV3-1 (or the pseudogene TRBV3-2) to TRBJ1-2; tentatively, D is TRBD1 (5 bases). Germline V gives CDR1 LGHDT, CDR2 YNNKEL (reference sequence). V lost 1 base, J lost 4 bases, and 13 bases lay in between. The CDR3 is 15 amino acids. As DNA, the CDR3 is TGTGCCAGCAGCCAAGTTCTGGCAACAGGCTATGGCTACACCTTC. The encoded protein is CASSQVLATGYGYTF.

The rearrangement uses TRBV6-1 and TRBJ1-2; D might be TRBD1 (5 bases). The V gene lost 2 bases and the J gene lost 4 bases, with 14 bases spanning the gap. The CDR3 totals 15 residues. Germline-derived CDR1 and CDR2 are MNHNS and SASEGT. CDR3 sequence (DNA): TGTGCCAGCAGTGAACTGCGGGGGTTCTCCTATGGCTACACCTTC. This encodes CASSELRGFSYGYTF.

The rearrangement joins TRBV30 to TRBJ1-3; no clear D gene. The CDR3 length is 13 residues. Germline CDR1 is GTSNPN and CDR2 is SVGIG (reference sequence). V lost 0 bases and J 0 bases, leaving 3 bases between the germline ends. The CDR3 region has the DNA TGTGCCTGGAGTGTACACTCTGGAAACACCATATATTTT. It specifies CAWSVHSGNTIYF. The variable domain in full, with the rest retrieved from reference TRBV30 and TRBJ1-3, is SQTIHQWPATLVQPVGSPLSLECTVEGTSNPNLYWYRQAAGRGLQLLFYSVGIGQISSEVPQNLSASRPQDRQFILSSKKLLLSDSGFYLCAWSVHSGNTIYFGEGSWLTVV.

The chain has TRBV11-3 and TRBJ2-5, with a possible D match to TRBD1 (6 bases). The CDR3 runs 17 residues. V was trimmed by 1 base and J by 4 bases, leaving 19 bases between them. The germline V gene has CDR1 SGHNT and CDR2 YENEEA. The CDR3 reads CASSLGGAGGGGETQYF. As DNA, the CDR3 is TGTGCCAGCAGCTTAGGGGGTGCTGGGGGCGGCGGAGAGACCCAGTACTTC.

Comments on this clone: The same CDR3 also results from other DNA sequences found in this sample. J is TRBJ2-1 and V is TRBV11-3; possible D gene TRBD2, 6 bases. CDR1 and CDR2 (germline): SGHNT, YENEEA. This CDR3 spans 14 amino acids. V lost 2 bases to trimming and J lost 5 bases, with 10 bases between them. CDR3 in amino acids: CASSLQEGNNEQFF. CDR3 DNA sequence: TGTGCCAGCAGCTTACAGGAGGGGAACAATGAGCAGTTCTTC.

The chain has TRBV24-1 and TRBJ2-3, with 7 bases that match TRBD1. CDR1 is KGHDR and CDR2 is SFDVKD in the germline V gene. The CDR3 contains 12 residues. J lost 4 bases, V lost 11 bases, and 5 bases had no gene match. The CDR3 sequence: CARDSVADTQYF. DNA of the CDR3: TGTGCCAGGGACAGCGTAGCAGATACGCAGTATTTT.

The V call is TRBV9, the J call TRBJ2-7; 8 bases fit TRBD1. CDR1 and CDR2 from the germline V gene are SGDLS and YYNGEE. Trimming removed 1 base from V and 7 bases from J; junction bases left unmatched: 7. CDR3 length: 14 amino acids. This CDR3 is CASSVPPTGGEQYF. In DNA form, the CDR3 reads TGTGCCAGCAGCGTACCGCCTACAGGGGGGGAGCAGTACTTC.